One and the same sample provided the 19 T cell receptor beta chains below, sequenced in a study of T cell repertoires in cytomegalovirus infection. TCRdb re-called the reads with MiXCR, one entry per CDR3 protein. The table has approximately 550,000 distinct CDR3 sequences, approximately 16% seen once. The sequenced sample was CD8+ T cells from PBMCs. The source of these receptors is a human donor in good health (CMV status not recorded). Some clones in this sample may be carry-over from other donors' samples.

The table lists this clonotype with a few counts. The rearrangement links TRBV5-4 to TRBJ1-2; D is perhaps TRBD1 (6 bases). The germline gives CDR1 SGHNT, CDR2 YYREEE (reference sequence). The ends were cut back, 3 bases at V and 0 bases at J, with 18 bases in the middle. The CDR3 runs to 17 residues. In nucleotides, the CDR3 is TGTGCCAGCAGCTCCGGGGGGGCCGATCTATCTAACTATGGCTACACCTTC. It encodes CASSSGGADLSNYGYTF. Complete variable domain (other parts from reference TRBV5-4 and TRBJ1-2): ETGVTQSPTHLIKTRGQQVTLRCSSQSGHNTVSWYQQALGQGPQFIFQYYREEENGRGNFPPRFSGLQFPNYSSELNVNALELDDSALYLCASSSGGADLSNYGYTFGSGTRLTVV.

The sample holds a few counts of this clonotype. J is TRBJ2-3 and V is TRBV24-1; 9 bases are a match to TRBD1. Germline-derived CDR1 and CDR2 are KGHDR and SFDVKD. The ends lost 3 bases at V and 4 bases at J; junction bases unmatched: 4. The CDR3 extends over 15 amino acids. The CDR3 coding sequence is TGTGCCACCAGTGATGGGACAGGGTTCCCAGATACGCAGTATTTT. This sequence encodes CATSDGTGFPDTQYF.

This clonotype was detected a few times. This chain links TRBV20-1 with TRBJ2-5; D not resolved. V lost 0 bases to trimming and J lost 5 bases, with 10 bases between them. The CDR3 loop spans 13 amino acids. Germline lookup yields CDR1 DFQATT and CDR2 SNEGSKA (reference sequence). CDR3 sequence (DNA): TGCAGTGCTAGAGATCAGATGTACGAGACCCAGTACTTC. The encoded protein is CSARDQMYETQYF.

There are many counts of this clonotype. The chain is built from TRBV7-9 and TRBJ1-5; no clear D gene. Deletions cut 1 base from V and 5 bases from J, with 9 bases between. CDR3 length equals 14 residues. Germline CDR1 reads SEHNR; CDR2 reads FQNEAQ (reference sequence). CDR3 amino acids: CASSLDSGYQPQHF. CDR3 DNA: TGTGCCAGCAGCTTAGATTCGGGGTATCAGCCCCAGCATTTT. Filled out from reference TRBV7-9 and TRBJ1-5, the complete variable domain reads DTGVSQNPRHKITKRGQNVTFRCDPISEHNRLYWYRQTLGQGPEFLTYFQNEAQLEKSRLLSDRFSAERPKGSFSTLEIQRTEQGDSAMYLCASSLDSGYQPQHFGDGTRLSIL.

This clonotype was observed at least ten times. The chain uses TRBV6-5 and TRBJ2-7, with D tentatively TRBD2 (6 bases). Trimming removed 0 bases at V and 6 bases at J, with 6 bases between. Germline loops: CDR1 MNHEY, CDR2 SVGAGI. This CDR3 region has 12 residues. The CDR3 region is CASSYSGGEQYF. In DNA, the CDR3 is TGTGCCAGCAGTTACTCGGGGGGCGAGCAGTACTTC.

The rearrangement links TRBV30 to TRBJ1-2; D ambiguous. Trimming removed 0 bases at V and 8 bases at J, with 22 bases between. Germline loops: CDR1 GTSNPN, CDR2 SVGIG (reference sequence). The CDR3 spans 16 residues. CDR3 residues: CAWSVPSRRFVLGYTF. CDR3 in DNA: TGTGCCTGGAGTGTACCGTCTCGGCGTTTCGTGTTGGGCTACACCTTC. Based on the CDR3 plus reference TRBV30 and TRBJ1-2, the full variable domain is SQTIHQWPATLVQPVGSPLSLECTVEGTSNPNLYWYRQAAGRGLQLLFYSVGIGQISSEVPQNLSASRPQDRQFILSSKKLLLSDSGFYLCAWSVPSRRFVLGYTFGSGTRLTVV.

V gene TRBV27 combines with J gene TRBJ2-1; D is possibly TRBD1 (6 bases). V lost 4 bases and J lost 0, with 13 bases in between. The germline V gene encodes CDR1 MNHEY and CDR2 SMNVEV (reference sequence). The CDR3 has 16 amino acids. DNA for the CDR3: TGTGCCAGCAGTTCACTGGGACACCGCTCCTACAATGAGCAGTTCTTC. It yields the protein CASSSLGHRSYNEQFF.

This clonotype was recorded at least ten times. The genes are TRBV6-1 and TRBJ2-1; 14 nucleotides align to TRBD2. J lost 12 bases, V lost 5 bases, and 9 bases had no gene match. This CDR3 is built from 15 residues. In germline, CDR1 is MNHNS, CDR2 SASEGT. For the CDR3, the DNA is TGTGCCAGCAGTCCCGGGACTAGCGGGAGAGGAGGGCAGTTCTTC. This sequence encodes CASSPGTSGRGGQFF.

The chain has TRBV6-6 and TRBJ2-7, with D possibly matching TRBD1 (6 bases). The V gene's germline CDR1 is MNHNY and CDR2 SVGAGI (reference sequence). With 5 bases removed from V and 2 bases from J, the gap between germline ends came to 10 bases. The CDR3 loop spans 13 amino acids. Here the CDR3 DNA reads TGTGCCAGCAGTCACGGACAGACCTACGAGCAGTACTTC. Its protein is CASSHGQTYEQYF.

There are a few counts of this clonotype. This rearrangement joins TRBV15 to TRBJ2-7, with TRBD2 as a possible D gene (5 bases). Per the germline V gene, CDR1 is LNHNV and CDR2 is YYDKDF (reference sequence). This CDR3 has 14 residues. V shed 1 base and J shed 1 base, with 8 bases lying between them. The CDR3 sequence is CATSRGRVSYEQYF. CDR3 DNA: TGTGCCACCAGCAGAGGGCGGGTATCCTACGAGCAGTACTTC.

Regarding this clonotype: A much larger clone differs from this one at a single base, so this may be a read error. The chain uses TRBV14 and TRBJ2-1, with TRBD2 matching over 8 bases. The CDR3 loop spans 15 amino acids. The germline V gene has CDR1 SGHDN and CDR2 FVKESK. The CDR3 bases are TGTGACAGCAGCCAAGAAGCGGGAGTTATCAATGAGCAGTTCTTC. Translation: CDSSQEAGVINEQFF. The full variable domain, rest sourced from reference TRBV14 and TRBJ2-1, is EAGVTQFPSHSVIEKGQTVTLRCDPISGHDNLYWYRRVMGKEIKFLLHFVKESKQDESGMPNNRFLAERTGGTYSTLKVQPAELEDSGVYFCDSSQEAGVINEQFFGPGTRLTVL.

The chain joins TRBV6-1 to TRBJ2-7, with TRBD1 matching over 9 bases. The junction had 9 bases not matched to a gene; V was cut back by 6 bases and J by 6 bases. This CDR3 spans 14 amino acids. Germline CDR1 is MNHNS and CDR2 is SASEGT. The CDR3 DNA reads as TGTGCCAGCAGACCCCGGGACAGGGCCTCCGAGCAGTACTTC. Translated, it gives CASRPRDRASEQYF.

The chain recombines TRBV2 with TRBJ2-5; 11 bases match TRBD1. The CDR3 has 15 amino acids. With 6 bases clipped from V and 3 bases from J, the junction kept 6 bases outside the gene matches. Germline values: CDR1 SNHLY, CDR2 FYNNEI. The CDR3 DNA reads TGTGCCAGCAGCCTGAGGGACAGGGGGGAAGAGACCCAGTACTTC. Its translation: CASSLRDRGEETQYF.

The sample holds many counts of this clonotype. The chain has TRBV6-1 and TRBJ2-5; 7 nucleotides line up with TRBD1. The CDR3 runs 13 residues. The J segment lost 5 bases and the V segment lost 8 bases, leaving 8 bases of the junction unmatched. Germline V lookup: CDR1 MNHNS, CDR2 SASEGT. This CDR3 is CASWGQRAETQYF. CDR3 sequence (DNA): TGTGCCAGCTGGGGACAGCGAGCTGAGACCCAGTACTTC.

This clonotype was counted a few times. The rearrangement uses TRBV6-6 and TRBJ2-3; 12 bases map to TRBD2. The ends lost 0 bases at V and 4 bases at J; junction bases unmatched: 2. Germline V gives CDR1 MNHNY, CDR2 SVGAGI (reference sequence). This CDR3 has 16 residues. CDR3 amino acids: CASSYSLAGGPDTQYF. The CDR3 DNA follows: TGTGCCAGCAGTTACTCTCTAGCGGGGGGGCCAGATACGCAGTATTTT.

This clonotype was counted ten times or more. This chain uses TRBV27 with TRBJ1-1; no definite D call. With 3 bases removed from V and 1 base from J, the gap between germline ends came to 6 bases. The CDR3 contains 13 residues. CDR1 and CDR2 from the germline V gene are MNHEY and SMNVEV (reference sequence). Written as DNA, the CDR3 is TGTGCCAGCAGTTTGAACGAGAACACTGAAGCTTTCTTT. Residues: CASSLNENTEAFF.

This rearrangement joins TRBV28 to TRBJ2-1; 8 bases agree with TRBD2. This CDR3 is built from 17 residues. Germline V lookup: CDR1 MDHEN, CDR2 SYDVKM. V lost 3 bases to trimming and J lost 8 bases; unmatched junction nucleotides: 15. The CDR3 nucleotides are TGTGCCAGCAGTTTGCGCGGGGCTGCGGGAGGATTTCATGAGCAGTTCTTC. This sequence encodes CASSLRGAAGGFHEQFF. Filled out from reference TRBV28 and TRBJ2-1, the complete variable domain reads DVKVTQSSRYLVKRTGEKVFLECVQDMDHENMFWYRQDPGLGLRLIYFSYDVKMKEKGDIPEGYSVSREKKERFSLILESASTNQTSMYLCASSLRGAAGGFHEQFFGPGTRLTVL.

This clonotype was recorded a few times. V gene TRBV19 combines with J gene TRBJ2-3; 9 nucleotides match TRBD2. The germline gives CDR1 LNHDA, CDR2 SQIVND (reference sequence). V lost 9 bases, J lost 2 bases, and 12 bases stayed unmatched. This CDR3 has 16 residues. CDR3 region: CASTLPAGGHTDTQYF. The CDR3, as DNA: TGTGCCAGCACCCTCCCAGCGGGGGGCCACACAGATACGCAGTATTTT.

This clonotype occurred many times. This sequence joins TRBV29-1 and TRBJ2-7; unclear D gene. Germline CDR1 SQVTM, CDR2 ANQGSEA. The CDR3 is 11 amino acids. V was pared by 1 base and J by 4 bases, with 5 bases between. The CDR3 coding sequence is TGCAGCGTTGAAGGAAGATACGAGCAGTACTTC. Translation: CSVEGRYEQYF.